This T cell receptor (beta chain) was observed in a study of molecular identifiers for immune sequencing clone quantification. Study results and caveats: Because of identical TCR molecules sharing a barcode, sizes of highly expanded clones could be underestimated. Effector cells kept over 98% of their molecules in clones above 20 RNA copies, while naive cells kept under 1% there.

This clonotype was seen a handful of times. Its specificity is unknown. The germline CDR1 and CDR2 sequences are LGHNA and YSLEER. This CDR3 has 17 amino acids. Trimming removed 2 bases from V and 0 bases from J, with 14 bases in between. Based on a CD8+CD4-CCR7+CD45RA+ profile, naive CD8 T cells were sorted. TCRdb reanalysed the PCR reads using MiXCR and keeps one entry per CDR3 protein. The sample shows 97,000 or so distinct CDR3 sequences, about a third of them seen only once. This sequence originates from a human donor in good health. Some libraries in this study had Jurkat cell RNA spiked in. The chain joins TRBV4-3 to TRBJ1-5, with TRBD1 as a possible D gene (5 bases). Input material: naive CD8+ T cells from blood, with Jurkat cell RNA spiked in. Subset given: FACS-sorted CD8+CD4-CCR7+CD45RA+ naive T cells. The CDR3 loop is CASSQRIGGGSNQPQHF. In DNA form, the CDR3 reads TGCGCCAGCAGCCAAAGAATAGGCGGGGGTAGCAATCAGCCCCAGCATTTT.